A single sample gave rise to the 19 T cell receptor beta chains below, sequenced in a study of Tregs in tolerant kidney transplant recipients. Recipients received nonmyeloablative bone marrow transplants from related graft donors, with transient mixed chimerism. Using immunoSEQ multiplex PCR, the repertoire was profiled, and TCRdb retains in-frame clones only, with some absent. The sample holds 81,000 or so clones, about 91% seen once. The specimen was CD4+ T cells from blood (PBMCs), collected 24 months after the transplant. Source of these receptors: a human patient who received a combined kidney and bone marrow transplant. Some T cells may arise from the graft donor.

The V gene is TRBV28, the J gene TRBJ1-4; TRBD1 agrees at 7 bases. The junction had 4 bases not matched to a gene; V was cut back by 6 bases and J by 3 bases. The CDR3 extends over 14 amino acids. Germline V gene sequence: CDR1 MDHEN, CDR2 SYDVKM. The CDR3 protein is CASRPGQSNEKLFF. Here the CDR3 DNA reads TGTGCCAGCAGACCGGGACAGTCTAATGAAAAACTGTTTTTT. The full variable domain, rest sourced from reference TRBV28 and TRBJ1-4, is DVKVTQSSRYLVKRTGEKVFLECVQDMDHENMFWYRQDPGLGLRLIYFSYDVKMKEKGDIPEGYSVSREKKERFSLILESASTNQTSMYLCASRPGQSNEKLFFGSGTQLSVL.

The rearrangement joins TRBV6-6 to TRBJ1-1, with D maybe TRBD1 (6 bases). Deletions cut 3 bases from V and 4 bases from J, with 9 bases between. Germline-derived CDR1 and CDR2 are MNHNY and SVGAGI (reference sequence). The CDR3 covers 13 residues. As DNA, the CDR3 is TGTGCCAGCAGTTATCAGGGGTCCACTGAAGCTTTCTTT. Amino acid sequence: CASSYQGSTEAFF.

This chain links TRBV5-1 with TRBJ2-2; D not certain. V lost 0 bases and J 2 bases, leaving 14 bases between the germline ends. Germline loops: CDR1 SGHRS, CDR2 YFSETQ. The CDR3 has 17 residues. The CDR3 sequence: CASSLEPETFNTGELFF. CDR3 sequence (DNA): TGCGCCAGCAGCTTGGAACCGGAGACCTTTAACACCGGGGAGCTGTTTTTT.

The V call is TRBV4-1, the J call TRBJ2-4; a weak D match, TRBD2 (6 bases). Between the trimmed V and J ends, which lost 4 bases and 0 bases, there was a span of 16 bases. The CDR3 contains 17 residues. The germline V gene encodes CDR1 MGHRA and CDR2 YSYEKL. Written as DNA, the CDR3 is TGCGCCAGCAGCCCCCAACGGGTGGGACTAGCCAAAAACATTCAGTACTTC. It is translated as CASSPQRVGLAKNIQYF.

V and J are TRBV28 and TRBJ2-7; tentative D call: TRBD1 (5 bases). Germline V gene sequence: CDR1 MDHEN, CDR2 SYDVKM. The CDR3 is made up of 12 amino acids. V gave up 7 bases and J gave up 8 bases, with 15 bases separating them. The DNA for the CDR3 is TGTGCCAGCACCCCAGGGTCAGGGAAGCAGTACTTC. It is translated as CASTPGSGKQYF.

The chain combines TRBV5-4 with TRBJ1-1; a possible D gene is TRBD1 (6 bases). This CDR3 has 17 residues. V lost 3 bases, J lost 0 bases, and 18 bases lay in between. Germline CDR1 and CDR2: SGHNT and YYREEE (reference sequence). Written as DNA, the CDR3 is TGTGCCAGCAGCTCGGGGGGTCGGACAGACATGAACACTGAAGCTTTCTTT. Its translation: CASSSGGRTDMNTEAFF.

CDR3 sequence (DNA): TGTGCCAGCAGCTTGGACGGGGGGGCCTACGAGCAGTACTTC. Translated, it gives CASSLDGGAYEQYF. V usage is TRBV5-5 and J usage is TRBJ2-7; 8 bases are a match to TRBD2. CDR3 size: 14 residues. Germline V gives CDR1 SGHKS, CDR2 YYEKEE (reference sequence). Germline trimming cut 0 bases from V and 2 bases from J; bases unmatched to any gene: 1.

The V gene is TRBV30, the J gene TRBJ1-1; 9 bases map to TRBD1. This CDR3 contains 14 residues. Per the germline V gene, CDR1 is GTSNPN and CDR2 is SVGIG (reference sequence). The V segment lost 4 bases and the J segment 5 bases; nucleotides outside the gene matches: 8. CDR3 residues: CAWTGTDRGTEAFF. The CDR3, as DNA: TGTGCCTGGACGGGTACGGACAGGGGTACTGAAGCTTTCTTT.

As to this clone: Compared with germline, one end of the junction differs, possibly owing to a read error. This chain links TRBV4-1 with TRBJ2-1; TRBD1 is a possible D gene (5 bases). Germline loops: CDR1 MGHRA, CDR2 YSYEKL. The CDR3 loop spans 20 amino acids. Written as DNA, the CDR3 is TGCGCCAGCAGACAAGGGGTGGGTAGGAGCCCGACTCTACCCTACAATGAGCAGTTCTTC. This codes for CASRQGVGRSPTLPYNEQFF.

The chain carries TRBV7-3 and TRBJ2-7; TRBD2 matches 13 bases. V dropped 5 bases and J dropped 0; count of bases not matched to a gene: 1. In germline, CDR1 is SGHTA, CDR2 FQGTGA. This CDR3 is built from 15 residues. The CDR3 region is CASSRTSGSSYEQYF. The CDR3 DNA reads TGTGCCAGCAGCCGGACTAGCGGGAGCTCCTACGAGCAGTACTTC. Full variable domain (outside the CDR3, taken from reference TRBV7-3 and TRBJ2-7): GAGVSQTPSNKVTEKGKYVELRCDPISGHTALYWYRQSLGQGPEFLIYFQGTGAADDSGLPNDRFFAVRPEGSVSTLKIQRTERGDSAVYLCASSRTSGSSYEQYFGPGTRLTVT.

The V and J genes are TRBV7-6 and TRBJ1-3; D perhaps matches TRBD1 (6 bases). This CDR3 region has 16 residues. Per germline, CDR1 SGHVS and CDR2 FNYEAQ. Trimming took 5 bases from V and 3 from J, leaving 17 bases between them. The CDR3 sequence: CASSQSGTIGGNTIYF. CDR3 DNA sequence: TGTGCCAGCAGCCAATCCGGGACAATTGGTGGAAACACCATATATTTT.

With respect to this clone: One end of the junction varies from germline; a read error may be responsible. Additional DNA sequences in this sample encode the identical CDR3. The chain links TRBV30 to TRBJ1-6; D is possibly TRBD1 (5 bases). The germline V gene has CDR1 GTSNPN and CDR2 SVGIG (reference sequence). The CDR3 loop spans 15 amino acids. As DNA, the CDR3 is TGTGCCTGGAGTGTACCCCTCAGGGAAAATTCCCCCCTCCACTTT. It specifies CAWSVPLRENSPLHF.

The rearrangement joins TRBV6-5 to TRBJ2-2, with a weak D call TRBD1 (5 bases). Deletions cut 10 bases from V and 2 bases from J, with 14 bases between. Germline V lookup: CDR1 MNHEY, CDR2 SVGAGI. The CDR3 spans 14 residues. CDR3 nucleotide sequence: TGTGCCACCCGCTGGGGCAGAAACACCGGGGAGCTGTTTTTT. Translation gives CATRWGRNTGELFF.

This clone was observed a single time. The chain joins TRBV28 to TRBJ1-2; 10 bases line up with TRBD1. The CDR3 totals 17 residues. Germline values: CDR1 MDHEN, CDR2 SYDVKM. Trimming at V came to 3 bases and at J to 2 bases, leaving 9 bases not matched to a gene. CDR3 sequence reads: CASSFETDRGKNYGYTF. CDR3 nucleotide sequence: TGTGCCAGCAGTTTTGAGACGGACAGGGGGAAAAACTATGGCTACACCTTC.

V and J are TRBV9 and TRBJ2-1; 13 positions match TRBD2. Losses at the gene ends were 3 bases for V and 3 bases for J; bases not matched to a gene: 12. CDR1 SGDLS and CDR2 YYNGEE come from the germline V gene. CDR3 length: 19 residues. For the CDR3, the DNA is TGTGCCAGCAGCGGTACTAGCGGGGGGGTTTATAGTGGCTACAATGAGCAGTTCTTC. It specifies CASSGTSGGVYSGYNEQFF.

This chain uses TRBV5-1 with TRBJ1-1; TRBD1 aligns across 9 bases. The CDR3 loop spans 12 amino acids. Germline CDR1 reads SGHRS; CDR2 reads YFSETQ. With 3 bases clipped from V and 7 bases from J, the junction kept 1 base outside the gene matches. CDR3 amino acids: CASSSDRGEAFF. In DNA, the CDR3 is TGCGCCAGCAGCTCGGACAGGGGTGAAGCTTTCTTT.

V is TRBV27 and J is TRBJ1-5; D possibly corresponds to TRBD1 (6 bases). The CDR3 sequence is 14 residues long. The germline V gene encodes CDR1 MNHEY and CDR2 SMNVEV (reference sequence). V was pared by 5 bases and J by 7 bases, with 15 bases between. CDR3 in DNA: TGTGCCAGCAGTATAACAGGGTCGCGGCAGCCCCAGCATTTT. This encodes CASSITGSRQPQHF.

The chain joins TRBV30 to TRBJ2-3, with 8 bases lining up with TRBD2. Germline CDR1 GTSNPN, CDR2 SVGIG (reference sequence). This CDR3 has 13 residues. Trimming at V came to 0 bases and at J to 5 bases, leaving 1 base not matched to a gene. The CDR3 sequence: CAWSVRGGDTQYF. DNA of the CDR3: TGTGCCTGGAGTGTCCGGGGGGGAGATACGCAGTATTTT.

This chain connects TRBV7-3 to TRBJ2-1; 9 nucleotides line up with TRBD2. The CDR3 is 15 residues long. The germline gives CDR1 SGHTA, CDR2 FQGTGA. V dropped 1 base and J dropped 9; count of bases not matched to a gene: 7. The CDR3, as DNA: TGTGCCAGCAGCTTAAGTAGCGGGAGAGGCGGTGAGCAGTTCTTC. This translates into CASSLSSGRGGEQFF.